These T cell receptor beta chains were read from a single sample in a study. Via MiXCR, TCRdb re-called the 5' RACE reads, giving one row per CDR3 protein. The sample holds tens of thousands of distinct CDR3 sequences, 29% seen once. The sample was memory CD4+ T cells sorted from a lymph node. These receptor sequences come from a female donor with breast cancer. Both conserved end residues are part of each CDR3. A D gene is named only where the DNA matches it firmly. A row's size may be missing; if present it is once, few, many or a size class.

cdr3_length	clone_size	v_call	j_call	d_call	cdr3_nt	cdr3_aa
13	many	TRBV20-1	TRBJ2-1	-	TGCAGTGCTCGGAAGGCAGACAACAATGAGCAGTTCTTC	CSARKADNNEQFF
15	-	TRBV4-3	TRBJ2-3	-	TGCGCCAGCACACGGACTACCCGTGAAACAGATATGCAGTATTTT	CASTRTTRETDMQYF
17	-	TRBV11-2	TRBJ2-5	TRBD1	TGTGCCAGCAGCTTAGGGATAGACAGGGTTAGGGGAGAGACCCAGTACTTC	CASSLGIDRVRGETQYF
16	few	TRBV5-1	TRBJ2-3	TRBD1	TGCGCCAGCAGCTTGTTCTGGGACAGGGTGACAGATACGCAGTATTTT	CASSLFWDRVTDTQYF
13	-	TRBV24-1	TRBJ2-1	-	TGTGCCACCAGTGCCGACGGCTACAATGAGCAGTTCTTC	CATSADGYNEQFF
14	-	TRBV6-1	TRBJ2-7	TRBD2	TGTGCCAGCAGTGACCCCCAGCGGGGCTACGAGCAGTACTTC	CASSDPQRGYEQYF
14	-	TRBV6-5	TRBJ1-1	-	TGTGCCAGCAGTTACGGGCAGGCGTCATCTGAAGCTTTCTTT	CASSYGQASSEAFF
14	few	TRBV6-5	TRBJ1-1	-	TGTGCCAGCAGTTCACAGGGCATGAACACTGAAGCTTTCTTT	CASSSQGMNTEAFF
14	-	TRBV29-1	TRBJ2-6	-	TGCAGCGTTGATGGGGAAGCTGGGGCCAACGTCCTGACTTTC	CSVDGEAGANVLTF
12	-	TRBV20-1	TRBJ2-1	-	TGCAGTGCTGTGGTGGGGAGTAATGAGCAGTTCTTC	CSAVVGSNEQFF
14	few	TRBV4-1	TRBJ2-5	-	TGCGCCAGCAGCTTAGTGACCGGGCGGGAGACCCAGTACTTC	CASSLVTGRETQYF
14	few	TRBV10-3	TRBJ2-7	-	TGTGCCATCAGTGCTGGAGGGGGTTTCCACGAGCAGTACTTC	CAISAGGGFHEQYF
16	few	TRBV19	TRBJ1-5	TRBD1	TGTGCCAGTAGTACAGCGCGGACAGGATACAATCAGCCCCAGCATTTT	CASSTARTGYNQPQHF
16	few	TRBV5-1	TRBJ2-3	TRBD2	TGCGCCAGCAGCTTCGAAGCGGGGGGGTTCACAGATACGCAGTATTTT	CASSFEAGGFTDTQYF
13	-	TRBV20-1	TRBJ2-5	-	TGCAGTGCTAGAGAAGGACTTCAACAGACCCAGTACTTC	CSAREGLQQTQYF
14	-	TRBV7-9	TRBJ2-7	-	TGTGCCAGCAGCTTAGCCGCTAGGGAGTACGAGCAGTACTTC	CASSLAAREYEQYF
17	few	TRBV7-9	TRBJ2-1	TRBD2	TGTGCCAGCAGTTCCGGGACTAGCCTTTCTTCCTACAATGAGCAGTTCTTC	CASSSGTSLSSYNEQFF
11	-	TRBV7-2	TRBJ2-1	-	TGTGCCAGCAGTCCTCTTGGTGAGCAGTTCTTC	CASSPLGEQFF
15	-	TRBV28	TRBJ2-1	TRBD2	TGTGCCAGCAGTTTAAGAGCGGGAGGCCAGTTTGAGCAGTTCTTC	CASSLRAGGQFEQFF
13	few	TRBV5-1	TRBJ1-1	-	TGCGCCAGCAGCCCCCGGGCAGGGTCTGAAGCTTTCTTT	CASSPRAGSEAFF
14	-	TRBV7-2	TRBJ1-1	-	TGTGCCAGCAGCTTAACGGGTCAGAACACTGAAGCTTTCTTT	CASSLTGQNTEAFF
14	-	TRBV12-3/TRBV12-4	TRBJ2-3	-	TGTGCCAGCAGTTTGCCGCCCGCCACAGATACGCAGTATTTT	CASSLPPATDTQYF
11	few	TRBV12-3/TRBV12-4	TRBJ1-4	-	TGTGCCAGCAGTCATAATGAAAAACTGTTTTTT	CASSHNEKLFF
17	few	TRBV5-1	TRBJ2-2	-	TGCGCCAGCAGCTTGGATTCGGGAACAACGAACACCGGGGAGCTGTTTTTT	CASSLDSGTTNTGELFF
14	few	TRBV12-3/TRBV12-4	TRBJ2-7	TRBD2	TGTGCCTCATTGCCTAGCGGGAGTTTGTACGAGCAGTACTTC	CASLPSGSLYEQYF
14	-	TRBV5-6	TRBJ2-7	-	TGTGCCAGCAGCCCCGGCCAGAAGTCCTACGAGCAGTACTTC	CASSPGQKSYEQYF
9	many	TRBV9	TRBJ1-2	-	TGTGCCAGCAAGGAGGGCTACACCTTC	CASKEGYTF
16	few	TRBV28	TRBJ2-7	-	TGTGCCAGCTCAACCCCGGGCAGATCGAGCTCCTACGAGCAGTACTTC	CASSTPGRSSSYEQYF
14	-	TRBV2	TRBJ1-3	TRBD1	TGTGCCAGCACGACAGGGAGAGGAAGAAACACCATATATTTT	CASTTGRGRNTIYF
16	once	TRBV20-1	TRBJ2-1	TRBD2	TGCAGTGCTAGCTTACCGGGACTAGCGGGAGACGATGAGCAGTTCTTC	CSASLPGLAGDDEQFF
16	once	TRBV5-1	TRBJ2-1	TRBD2	TGCGCCAGCAGCTTGGAGGGCGGGAGACTCCTGCTCGAGCAGTTCTTC	CASSLEGGRLLLEQFF
14	-	TRBV12-3/TRBV12-4	TRBJ2-5	TRBD1	TGTGCCAGCAGGAACACAGGGGGTAGGGAGACCCAGTACTTC	CASRNTGGRETQYF
13	many	TRBV7-3	TRBJ2-6	-	TGTGCCAGCGCTGGCTCTGGGGCCAACGTCCTGACTTTC	CASAGSGANVLTF
13	many	TRBV12-3/TRBV12-4	TRBJ2-7	-	TGTGCCAGCAGTTTACCTCCCAGGGACGAGCAGTACTTC	CASSLPPRDEQYF
19	few	TRBV4-1	TRBJ1-1	TRBD1	TGCGCCAGCAGCCAACACCGGGACAGGGGAAGATTTATGAACACTGAAGCTTTCTTT	CASSQHRDRGRFMNTEAFF
14	-	TRBV5-4	TRBJ1-5	TRBD1	TGTGCCAGCAGCCCAGGGGGATCCAATCAGCCCCAGCATTTT	CASSPGGSNQPQHF
16	-	TRBV6-1	TRBJ2-3	-	TGTTCCAGCAGGGTACCTCCGGGGCGCGATGCAGATACGCAGTATTTT	CSSRVPPGRDADTQYF
14	few	TRBV10-3	TRBJ2-3	TRBD2	TGTGCCATCAGTTCGGAACTAGCGACAGATACGCAGTATTTT	CAISSELATDTQYF
17	once	TRBV5-1	TRBJ2-1	-	TGCGCCAGCAGCTTGGTAGGCAGGTCTGGCTCCTACAATGAGCAGTTCTTC	CASSLVGRSGSYNEQFF
14	-	TRBV29-1	TRBJ2-1	TRBD1	TGCAGCGTAACCGGACAGGGCTCCTACAATGAGCAGTTCTTC	CSVTGQGSYNEQFF
12	many	TRBV7-2	TRBJ2-5	-	TGTGCCAGCAGCTTAGGGAGGGAGACCCAGTACTTC	CASSLGRETQYF
16	-	TRBV20-1	TRBJ1-1	-	TGCAGTGCTAGAGATCCTTCGGGACGGCCGAACACTGAAGCTTTCTTT	CSARDPSGRPNTEAFF
14	-	TRBV7-7	TRBJ2-2	TRBD1	TGTGCCAGCAGCTTAACAGGGGGCACCGGGGAGCTGTTTTTT	CASSLTGGTGELFF
14	many	TRBV20-1	TRBJ1-6	TRBD1	TGCAGTGCTGACAGGGTTTTAGATAATTCACCCCTCCACTTT	CSADRVLDNSPLHF
17	few	TRBV5-1	TRBJ1-1	-	TGCGCCAGCAGCTTGAGTCCACCAACCGGCGTGAACACTGAAGCTTTCTTT	CASSLSPPTGVNTEAFF
16	once	TRBV4-3	TRBJ2-1	-	TGCGCCAGCAGCCGCCTAGGACTCAAGGGGGGCAATGAGCAGTTCTTC	CASSRLGLKGGNEQFF
15	-	TRBV6-1	TRBJ2-1	-	TGTGCCACCTCTATACGGGAGCAAGTCTACAATGAGCAGTTCTTC	CATSIREQVYNEQFF
12	few	TRBV29-1	TRBJ2-3	-	TGCAGCGTTGAGGACTCAACAGATACGCAGTATTTT	CSVEDSTDTQYF
14	few	TRBV5-1	TRBJ2-7	-	TGCGCCAGCAGCTTGGGACTAGTAATCGACGAGCAGTACTTC	CASSLGLVIDEQYF
13	many	TRBV10-3	TRBJ1-5	TRBD1	TGTGCCACACAGACAGGGAGCAATCAGCCCCAGCATTTT	CATQTGSNQPQHF
12	many	TRBV10-3	TRBJ2-7	TRBD1	TGTGCCATCACCGCCGACAGGGGCGAGCAGTACTTC	CAITADRGEQYF
14	many	TRBV7-2	TRBJ1-1	-	TGTGCCAGCAGCTTAAACAGCATTAACACTGAAGCTTTCTTT	CASSLNSINTEAFF
13	many	TRBV5-1	TRBJ1-5	-	TGCGCCAGCAGCTTGGACACTAATCAGCCCCAGCATTTT	CASSLDTNQPQHF
14	-	TRBV7-3	TRBJ2-3	-	TGTGCCAGCAGCCCCCTAGGGGGTATAGATACGCAGTATTTT	CASSPLGGIDTQYF
16	many	TRBV10-3	TRBJ2-5	TRBD2	TGTGCCATCAAACCGGGACTAGCGGGAGCGGAGGAGACCCAGTACTTC	CAIKPGLAGAEETQYF
15	few	TRBV28	TRBJ1-4	-	TGTGCCAGCCGGGCAGGGCTTGCAACTAATGAAAAACTGTTTTTT	CASRAGLATNEKLFF
11	many	TRBV27	TRBJ2-3	-	TGTGCCAGCAGGGGCACAGATACGCAGTATTTT	CASRGTDTQYF
15	-	TRBV5-6	TRBJ2-3	-	TGTGCCAGCAGCCAGACAGGAGAGGTCACAGATACGCAGTATTTT	CASSQTGEVTDTQYF
15	-	TRBV5-1	TRBJ2-7	TRBD1	TGCGCCAGCAGCTCGGCATTGGACAGGGCTAGCGAGCAGTACTTC	CASSSALDRASEQYF
16	few	TRBV20-1	TRBJ1-6	-	TGCAGTGCTAGAGATGCAGGGGACGGGGTGAGGTCACCCCTCCACTTT	CSARDAGDGVRSPLHF